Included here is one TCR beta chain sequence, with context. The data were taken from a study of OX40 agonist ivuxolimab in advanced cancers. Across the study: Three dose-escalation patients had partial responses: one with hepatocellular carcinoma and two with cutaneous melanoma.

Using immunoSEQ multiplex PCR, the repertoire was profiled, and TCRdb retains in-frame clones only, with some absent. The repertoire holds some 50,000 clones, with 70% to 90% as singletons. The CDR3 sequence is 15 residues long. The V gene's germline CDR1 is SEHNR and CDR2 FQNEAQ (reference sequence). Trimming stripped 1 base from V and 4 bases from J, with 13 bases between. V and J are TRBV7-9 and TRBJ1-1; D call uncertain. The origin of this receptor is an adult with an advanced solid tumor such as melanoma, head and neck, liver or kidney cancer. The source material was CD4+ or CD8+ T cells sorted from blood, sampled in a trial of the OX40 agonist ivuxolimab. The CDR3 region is CASSLETWGSTEAFF. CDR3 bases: TGTGCCAGCAGCTTAGAGACCTGGGGAAGCACTGAAGCTTTCTTT. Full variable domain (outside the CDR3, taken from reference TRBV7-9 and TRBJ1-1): DTGVSQNPRHKITKRGQNVTFRCDPISEHNRLYWYRQTLGQGPEFLTYFQNEAQLEKSRLLSDRFSAERPKGSFSTLEIQRTEQGDSAMYLCASSLETWGSTEAFFGQGTRLTVV.